This is a list of T cell receptor beta chains from one sample in a study of blood T cell repertoires in COVID-19. The repertoire was sequenced with immunoSEQ multiplex PCR; TCRdb's copy has only in-frame clones and lacks some. The sample holds 90,000 to 150,000 clones, roughly 90% seen once. What was sequenced was peripheral blood. All receptors come from a man between 70 and 80 years old who had recovered from COVID-19. Both conserved end residues are part of each CDR3. The D gene is left open where the match is weak. The size entry is marked missing in some rows and otherwise reads once, few, many or a size class.

size,J,D,V,DNA,CDR3
NA,TRBJ2-3,NA,TRBV4-2,TGTGCCAGCAGCCAAGATCTCAGGTCAGATACGCAGTATTTT,CASSQDLRSDTQYF
once,TRBJ2-1,NA,TRBV27,TGTGCCAGCCGTCTAGGGGTCTACAATGAGCAGTTCTTC,CASRLGVYNEQFF
NA,TRBJ1-2,NA,TRBV7-9,TGTGCCAGCACTGGAAACAGGGAATCTGGCTACACCTTC,CASTGNRESGYTF
NA,TRBJ2-3,TRBD1,TRBV7-9,TGTGCCAGCAGCAAGGGACAGGGGCGAGATACGCAGTATTTT,CASSKGQGRDTQYF
NA,TRBJ2-2,NA,TRBV19,TGTGCCAGTCGCCTCAGGGGTACCGGGGAGCTGTTTTTT,CASRLRGTGELFF
NA,TRBJ2-1,NA,TRBV30,TGTGCCTGGAGTCCGCGCCCCCCTACGAATGAGCAGTTCTTC,CAWSPRPPTNEQFF
NA,TRBJ2-3,NA,TRBV14,TGTGCCAGCAGCCCGGTAGGCGGAGCGGGCACAGATACGCAGTATTTT,CASSPVGGAGTDTQYF
NA,TRBJ1-5,NA,TRBV19,TGTGCCAGTAGTTTTAGTTATAGCAATCAGCCCCAGCATTTT,CASSFSYSNQPQHF
NA,TRBJ1-2,TRBD1,TRBV5-6,TGTGCCAGCAGCTTCGGACAGGGGCTTACCTATGGCTACACCTTC,CASSFGQGLTYGYTF
NA,TRBJ1-2,NA,TRBV9,TGTGCCAGCAGCGTCCAGATGGATGGAGTCTCTGGCTACACCTTC,CASSVQMDGVSGYTF
NA,TRBJ1-6,TRBD1,TRBV28,TGTGCCAGCAGGCCGGGACAGGGCTCCTATAATTCACCCCTCCACTTT,CASRPGQGSYNSPLHF
few,TRBJ2-3,TRBD2,TRBV5-4,TGTGCCAGCAGCTCTAGCGGGGGTGATCCTTATACGCAGTATTTT,CASSSSGGDPYTQYF
NA,TRBJ2-1,NA,TRBV29-1,TGCAGCGTTGATAGAGGGAGCTCCTACAATGAGCAGTTCTTC,CSVDRGSSYNEQFF
NA,TRBJ2-7,NA,TRBV27,TGTGCCAGCAGTGAACAGGGCTACGAGCAGTACTTC,CASSEQGYEQYF
once,TRBJ2-1,TRBD2,TRBV6-5,TGTGCCAGCAGTTCCGCCGATCTAGCGGGAGGTGCTGAGCAGTTCTTC,CASSSADLAGGAEQFF
NA,TRBJ1-5,NA,TRBV28,TGTGCCAGCAGCCTCCGGGGACTGCCCCAGCATTTT,CASSLRGLPQHF
NA,TRBJ1-5,NA,TRBV7-5,TGTGTCAGAAGCCCCTCGATTAACACCTCCCCGCCCCAGCATTTT,CVRSPSINTSPPQHF
NA,TRBJ2-1,TRBD2,TRBV29-1,TGCAGCGCCACCGGGACTAGCGGTGGGGGCTCCTACAATGAGCAGTTCTTC,CSATGTSGGGSYNEQFF
NA,TRBJ2-1,NA,TRBV20-1,TGCAGTGCTAGTGGTACCCGGGCCTACAATGAGCAGTTCTTC,CSASGTRAYNEQFF
once,TRBJ1-6,NA,TRBV2,TGTGCCAGCAGGAGACAGTATAATTCACCCCTCCACTTT,CASRRQYNSPLHF
NA,TRBJ2-4,NA,TRBV5-1,TGCGCCAGCAGCTTGGACGGGGGGCTAGCCAAAAACATTCAGTACTTC,CASSLDGGLAKNIQYF
NA,TRBJ2-7,TRBD2,TRBV7-2,TGTGCCAGCAGCATTAGCGGGACGAGGTCCTACGAGCAGTACTTC,CASSISGTRSYEQYF
once,TRBJ1-2,NA,TRBV10-3,TGTGCCATCAGGGGGCAGATTGATGGCTATGGCTACACCTTC,CAIRGQIDGYGYTF
NA,TRBJ2-1,NA,TRBV5-1,TGCGCCAGCAGCCTGAGAGACAATGAGCAGTTCTTC,CASSLRDNEQFF
NA,TRBJ2-4,TRBD1,TRBV25-1,TGTGCCAGCAGTGGCCCCGGGACAGGGGGCTTGAACATTCAGTACTTC,CASSGPGTGGLNIQYF
NA,TRBJ2-2,NA,TRBV10-3,TGTGCCATCAAGAGCGGTTACACCGGGGAGCTGTTTTTT,CAIKSGYTGELFF
NA,TRBJ2-7,TRBD2,TRBV5-1,TGCGCCAGCAGCTCCGGGACTAGCGGGATCTACGAGCAGTACTTC,CASSSGTSGIYEQYF
once,TRBJ2-3,TRBD1,TRBV27,TGTGCCAGCAAGGACAGGGGCACAGATACGCAGTATTTT,CASKDRGTDTQYF
NA,TRBJ1-1,NA,TRBV27,TGTGCCAGCAGTTTAGGGCTTCCAACAGCAGAAGCTTTCTTT,CASSLGLPTAEAFF
NA,TRBJ1-6,NA,TRBV7-9,TGTGCCAGCAGCTTAGTAAGCGATTCACCCCTCCACTTT,CASSLVSDSPLHF
NA,TRBJ1-5,NA,TRBV10-1,TGCGCCAGCAGTGAGAGCCTTAATCAGCCCCAGCATTTT,CASSESLNQPQHF
NA,TRBJ2-7,NA,TRBV30,TGTGCCTGGAGTGTGAAGGGGCGGTCCTCCTACGAGCAGTACTTC,CAWSVKGRSSYEQYF
NA,TRBJ2-5,NA,TRBV5-1,TGCGCCAGCAGCTTGGCCGGGACAACCCAAGAGACCCAGTACTTC,CASSLAGTTQETQYF
NA,TRBJ1-4,NA,TRBV6-6,TGTGCCAGCAGTTACCAGCAGGAAGGTGAAAAACTGTTTTTT,CASSYQQEGEKLFF
NA,TRBJ2-5,TRBD1,TRBV7-2,TGTGCCAGCAGCCCACAGGGGACAGGGGTCACCGCAAAGACCCAGTACTTC,CASSPQGTGVTAKTQYF
NA,TRBJ1-2,TRBD1,TRBV4-1,TGCGCCAGCAGCCAACCGGGACAGGGAAACTATGGCTACACCTTC,CASSQPGQGNYGYTF
NA,TRBJ2-6,NA,TRBV15,TGTGCCACCAGCAGAGAGACGGCAGGCTCTGGGGCCAACGTCCTGACTTTC,CATSRETAGSGANVLTF
NA,TRBJ2-7,TRBD1,TRBV28,TGTGCCAGCAGTTTCGGAGGGGGGACAGGGGGCCTCGAGCAGTACTTC,CASSFGGGTGGLEQYF
NA,TRBJ2-7,NA,TRBV5-1,TGCGCCAGCAGTAGGGAGGCGGGATCCTCCTACGAGCAGTACTTC,CASSREAGSSYEQYF
NA,TRBJ2-7,TRBD1,TRBV7-9,TGTGCCAGCAGTGGGACAGGAAGCTACGAGCAGTACTTC,CASSGTGSYEQYF
NA,TRBJ1-1,TRBD1,TRBV5-1,TGCGCCAGCAGCTTGCCAGGGGGAGGTGAAGCTTTCTTT,CASSLPGGGEAFF
NA,TRBJ1-2,NA,TRBV5-6,TGTGCCAGCAGCTTGGGACGACAATTCTATGGCTACACCTTC,CASSLGRQFYGYTF
NA,TRBJ1-5,TRBD1,TRBV2,TGTGCCAGCAGTGGGGACAGGGATCAGCCCCAGCATTTT,CASSGDRDQPQHF
NA,TRBJ2-5,TRBD1,TRBV4-3,TGCGCCAGCAGCCGGAGGACAGGGGATGTAGAGACCCAGTACTTC,CASSRRTGDVETQYF
NA,TRBJ2-2,TRBD2,TRBV5-4,TGTGCCAGCAGCCTAGCGGTTTCGAACACCGGGGAGCTGTTTTTT,CASSLAVSNTGELFF
NA,TRBJ2-7,TRBD1,TRBV12-5,TGTGCTAGTGGTGATTACCGGGACAGGGTCTTCGAGCAGTACTTC,CASGDYRDRVFEQYF
NA,TRBJ1-2,TRBD1,TRBV4-3,TGCGCCAGCAGCCAAACGCCCCACAGGGGCTTCCCCTATGGCTACACCTTC,CASSQTPHRGFPYGYTF
NA,TRBJ2-2,TRBD1,TRBV29-1,TGCAGCGTGACAGGGACAGGCGGAAGCACCGGGGAGCTGTTTTTT,CSVTGTGGSTGELFF
NA,TRBJ1-1,NA,TRBV3-1/TRBV3-2,TGTGCCAGCAGCCGTATGGGTGGGGCAACTGAAGCTTTCTTT,CASSRMGGATEAFF
NA,TRBJ1-6,NA,TRBV2,TGTGCCAGCAAGCCGAGCTCCTATAATTCACCCCTCCACTTT,CASKPSSYNSPLHF
NA,TRBJ2-1,TRBD1,TRBV7-2,TGTGCCAGCAGCTTAGCTCGGACAGGGGTTCAGTTCTTC,CASSLARTGVQFF
NA,TRBJ2-5,TRBD1,TRBV19,TGTGCCAGTAGCTCGGACAGGGAAGAGACCCAGTACTTC,CASSSDREETQYF